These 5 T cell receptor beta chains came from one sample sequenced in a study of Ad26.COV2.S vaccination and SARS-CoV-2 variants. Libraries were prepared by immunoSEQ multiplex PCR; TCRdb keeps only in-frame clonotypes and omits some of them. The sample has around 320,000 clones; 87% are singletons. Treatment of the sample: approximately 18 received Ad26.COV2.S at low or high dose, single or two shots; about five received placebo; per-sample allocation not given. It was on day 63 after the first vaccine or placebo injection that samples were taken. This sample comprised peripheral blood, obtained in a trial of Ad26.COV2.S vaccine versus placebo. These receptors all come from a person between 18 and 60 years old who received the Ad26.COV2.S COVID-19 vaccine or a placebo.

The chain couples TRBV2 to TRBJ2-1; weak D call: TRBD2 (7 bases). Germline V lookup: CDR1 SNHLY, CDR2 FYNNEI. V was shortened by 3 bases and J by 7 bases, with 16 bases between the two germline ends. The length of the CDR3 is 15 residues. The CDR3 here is CASSDWGGHRNEQFF. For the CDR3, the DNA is TGTGCCAGCAGTGATTGGGGGGGCCACAGGAATGAGCAGTTCTTC.

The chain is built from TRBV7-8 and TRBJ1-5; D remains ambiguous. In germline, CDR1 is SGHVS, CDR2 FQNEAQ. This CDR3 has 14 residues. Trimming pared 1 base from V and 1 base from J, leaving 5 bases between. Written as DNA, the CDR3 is TGTGCCAGCAGCTTAGGCCTGAGCAATCAGCCCCAGCATTTT. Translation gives CASSLGLSNQPQHF.

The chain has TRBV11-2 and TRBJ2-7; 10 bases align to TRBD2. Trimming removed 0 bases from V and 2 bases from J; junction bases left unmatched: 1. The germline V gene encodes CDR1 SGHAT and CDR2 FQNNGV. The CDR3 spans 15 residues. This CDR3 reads CASSLELAGPYEQYF. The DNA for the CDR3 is TGTGCCAGCAGCTTAGAACTAGCGGGGCCCTACGAGCAGTACTTC.

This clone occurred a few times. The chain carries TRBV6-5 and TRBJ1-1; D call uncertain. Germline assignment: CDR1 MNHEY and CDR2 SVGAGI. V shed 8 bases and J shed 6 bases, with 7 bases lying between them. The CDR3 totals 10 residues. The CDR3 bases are TGTGCCAGCGGCGACGCTGAAGCTTTCTTT. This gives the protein CASGDAEAFF.

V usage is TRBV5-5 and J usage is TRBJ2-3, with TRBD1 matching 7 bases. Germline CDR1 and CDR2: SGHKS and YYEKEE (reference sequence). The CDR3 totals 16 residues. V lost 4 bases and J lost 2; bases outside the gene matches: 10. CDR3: CASSHGDRTFTDTQYF. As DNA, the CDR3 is TGTGCCAGCAGCCATGGGGACAGAACATTCACAGATACGCAGTATTTT.